Sequencing of this T cell receptor (beta chain) was carried out in a study of CD8 T cells in ankylosing spondylitis. Findings and caveats of the study: Disease-linked clones reportedly showed significant enrichment in matched ankylosing spondylitis synovial fluid. There was a TCR beta motif, made of roughly eight highly homologous variants, that appeared characteristic of ankylosing spondylitis blood. Previously reported in reactive arthritis synovial fluid and blood were some of the motif variants.

This clonotype was counted ten times or more. Antigen unknown. For TCR beta, libraries came from quantitative 5'-RACE with molecular barcodes. MiXCR, run by TCRdb on the 5' RACE reads, gives a single entry per CDR3 protein. The sample records about 540,000 distinct CDR3 sequences, approximately 11% being singletons. V lost 2 bases, J lost 3 bases, and 5 bases stayed unmatched. Per the germline V gene, CDR1 is SGHRS and CDR2 is YFSETQ. The CDR3 spans 15 residues. The receptor comes from a male donor with ankylosing spondylitis. The sequenced material came from blood, either unsorted or a sorted T cell fraction (not recorded which). J is TRBJ2-1 and V is TRBV5-1, with 7 bases matching TRBD1. CDR3 amino acids: CASSFPGQSYNEQFF. The CDR3, as DNA: TGCGCCAGCAGCTTCCCGGGACAGAGCTACAATGAGCAGTTCTTC.